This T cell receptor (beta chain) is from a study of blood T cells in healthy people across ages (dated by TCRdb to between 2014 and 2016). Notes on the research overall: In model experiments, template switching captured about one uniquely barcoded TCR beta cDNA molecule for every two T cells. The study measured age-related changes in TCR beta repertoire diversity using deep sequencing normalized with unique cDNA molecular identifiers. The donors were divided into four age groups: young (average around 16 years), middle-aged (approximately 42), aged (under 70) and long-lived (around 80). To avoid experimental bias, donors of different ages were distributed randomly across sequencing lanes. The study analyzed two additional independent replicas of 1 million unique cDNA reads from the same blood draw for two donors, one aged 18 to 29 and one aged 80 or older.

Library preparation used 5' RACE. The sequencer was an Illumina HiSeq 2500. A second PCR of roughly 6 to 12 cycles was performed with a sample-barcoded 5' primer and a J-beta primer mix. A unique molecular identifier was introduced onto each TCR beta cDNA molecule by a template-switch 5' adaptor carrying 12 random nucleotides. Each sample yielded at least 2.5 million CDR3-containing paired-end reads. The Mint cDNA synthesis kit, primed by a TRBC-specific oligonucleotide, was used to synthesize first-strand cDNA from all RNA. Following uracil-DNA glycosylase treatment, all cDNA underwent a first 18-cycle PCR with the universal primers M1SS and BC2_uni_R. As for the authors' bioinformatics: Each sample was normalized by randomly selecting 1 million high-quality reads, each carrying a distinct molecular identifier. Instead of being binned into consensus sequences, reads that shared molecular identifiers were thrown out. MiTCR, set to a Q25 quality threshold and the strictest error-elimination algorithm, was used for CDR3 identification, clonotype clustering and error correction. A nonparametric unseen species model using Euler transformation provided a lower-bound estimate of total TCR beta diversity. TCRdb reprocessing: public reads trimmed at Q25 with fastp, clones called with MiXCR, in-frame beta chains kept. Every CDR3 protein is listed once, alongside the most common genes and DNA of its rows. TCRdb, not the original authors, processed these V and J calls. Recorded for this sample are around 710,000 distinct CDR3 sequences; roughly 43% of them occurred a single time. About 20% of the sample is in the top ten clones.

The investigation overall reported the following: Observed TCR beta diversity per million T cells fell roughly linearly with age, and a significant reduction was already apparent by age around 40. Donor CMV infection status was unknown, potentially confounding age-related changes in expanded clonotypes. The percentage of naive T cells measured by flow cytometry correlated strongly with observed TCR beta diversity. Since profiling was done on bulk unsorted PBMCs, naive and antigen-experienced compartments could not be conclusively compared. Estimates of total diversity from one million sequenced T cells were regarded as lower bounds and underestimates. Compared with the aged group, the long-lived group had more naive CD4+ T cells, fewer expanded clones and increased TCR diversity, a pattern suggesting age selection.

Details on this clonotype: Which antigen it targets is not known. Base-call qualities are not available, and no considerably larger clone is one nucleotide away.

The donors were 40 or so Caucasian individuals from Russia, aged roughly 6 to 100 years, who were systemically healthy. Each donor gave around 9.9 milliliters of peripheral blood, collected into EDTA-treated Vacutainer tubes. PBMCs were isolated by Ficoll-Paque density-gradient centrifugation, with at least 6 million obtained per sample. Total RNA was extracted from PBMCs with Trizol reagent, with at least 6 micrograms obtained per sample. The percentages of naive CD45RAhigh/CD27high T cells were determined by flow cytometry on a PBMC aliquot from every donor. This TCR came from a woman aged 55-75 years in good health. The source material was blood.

The CDR3 is CASSESTSVKPTNEKLFF. The bases read TGCGCCAGCAGTGAGTCGACTTCGGTTAAACCAACTAATGAAAAACTGTTTTTT. The rearrangement joined TRBV10-2 to TRBJ1-4; the D gene assignment is ambiguous. V and J are truncated by 0 bases and 0 bases respectively, leaving an intervening sequence of 14 bases. The CDR3 has 18 amino acids, counting the end cysteine and phenylalanine. CDR3 DNA is the only sequence kept; it has 54 bases, read in frame from the first base. As encoded in the germline V gene, CDR1 is WSHSY while CDR2 is SAAADI.